Listed below are T cell receptor beta chains from one sample, sequenced in a study of shared clonotypes between healthy human individuals. TCRdb's copy holds only in-frame clones and misses some; the assay was immunoSEQ multiplex PCR. The sample holds hundreds of thousands of clones; 74% are singletons and the top ten take approximately 1.7%. Source material: memory CD4+ T cells sorted from blood. These TCRs come from a woman aged 30 to 39 in good health. CDR3s include the opening cysteine and the closing phenylalanine or tryptophan. A D gene is named only where the DNA matches it firmly. Size is stated for part of the rows, as once, few or many counts, or as a class when the clone is expanded.

size: -; J: TRBJ2-5; V: TRBV28; D: TRBD2; DNA: TGTGCCAGCAGTTCCTCCGGGACTAGTATCCAACAAGAGACCCAGTACTTC; CDR3: CASSSSGTSIQQETQYF
size: -; J: TRBJ2-3; V: TRBV6-6; D: TRBD2; DNA: TGTGCCAGCAGTTACCGCCGACTAGCGGGCACAGATACGCAGTATTTT; CDR3: CASSYRRLAGTDTQYF
size: -; J: TRBJ2-5; V: TRBV7-7; D: -; DNA: TGTGCCAGCAGCTTAGCTTGGGGAGAAGTCCCCGAGACCCAGTACTTC; CDR3: CASSLAWGEVPETQYF
size: once; J: TRBJ2-7; V: TRBV27; D: TRBD2; DNA: TGTGCCAGCAGTCCCGGACTAGCGGGAGGGCGGTTCAACGAGCAGTACTTC; CDR3: CASSPGLAGGRFNEQYF
size: -; J: TRBJ2-7; V: TRBV7-9; D: TRBD2; DNA: TGTGCCAGCAGCCACCCGCGACTAGCGGACTCCTACGAGCAGTACTTC; CDR3: CASSHPRLADSYEQYF
size: -; J: TRBJ2-7; V: TRBV2; D: -; DNA: TGTGCCAGCAGTGAGAATCTCGTAGCGCACTCCTACGAGCAGTACTTC; CDR3: CASSENLVAHSYEQYF
size: once; J: TRBJ2-7; V: TRBV7-8; D: TRBD1; DNA: TGTGCCAGCAGCTCTGCTCTCGACAGGGCATCATCCTACGAGCAGTACTTC; CDR3: CASSSALDRASSYEQYF
size: -; J: TRBJ1-5; V: TRBV5-1; D: TRBD1; DNA: TGCGCCAGCAGCTTGGTTCCAGGGACAGGAAATCAGCCCCAGCATTTT; CDR3: CASSLVPGTGNQPQHF
size: -; J: TRBJ1-1; V: TRBV5-1; D: -; DNA: TGCGCCAGCAGCCCCTGGGGGGGGAGCACTGAAGCTTTCTTT; CDR3: CASSPWGGSTEAFF
size: -; J: TRBJ2-7; V: TRBV27; D: -; DNA: TGTGCCAGCAGCTCCCCAGCATCCCCCCACGAGCAGTACTTC; CDR3: CASSSPASPHEQYF
size: -; J: TRBJ1-2; V: TRBV28; D: TRBD1; DNA: TGTGCCAGCAGTTTAGGAATGGACAGGGTAGGCTATGGCTACACCTTC; CDR3: CASSLGMDRVGYGYTF
size: few; J: TRBJ2-2; V: TRBV7-9; D: -; DNA: TGTGCCAGCAGCTTAGGACTAGATGGCACCGGGGAGCTGTTTTTT; CDR3: CASSLGLDGTGELFF
size: -; J: TRBJ2-1; V: TRBV6-1; D: -; DNA: TGTGCCAGCAGGACAAAGCGGGATGAGCAGTTCTTC; CDR3: CASRTKRDEQFF
size: -; J: TRBJ2-2; V: TRBV14; D: -; DNA: TGTGCCAGCAGCCAGATGGCAGCGTCCGGGGAGCTGTTTTTT; CDR3: CASSQMAASGELFF
size: once; J: TRBJ1-2; V: TRBV6-1; D: -; DNA: TGTGCCAGCAGTGAAAGAGGGACACGGAACAACTATGGCTACACCTTC; CDR3: CASSERGTRNNYGYTF
size: few; J: TRBJ2-7; V: TRBV18; D: TRBD2; DNA: TGTGCCAGCTCACCGGGACTAGATTCCGAGCAGTACTTC; CDR3: CASSPGLDSEQYF
size: -; J: TRBJ2-2; V: TRBV28; D: TRBD2; DNA: TGTGCCAGCAGACCCGGGACTAGGTCCGGGGAGCTGTTTTTT; CDR3: CASRPGTRSGELFF
size: -; J: TRBJ2-7; V: TRBV28; D: -; DNA: TGTGCCAGCAACACCCTCAAGCCGGGGAACGAGCAGTACTTC; CDR3: CASNTLKPGNEQYF
size: many; J: TRBJ2-1; V: TRBV28; D: -; DNA: TGTGCCAGCAGCCCCACCGGACAGCAACGATATTACAATGAGCAGTTCTTC; CDR3: CASSPTGQQRYYNEQFF
size: -; J: TRBJ1-5; V: TRBV6-5; D: -; DNA: TGTGCCAGCGGTAGGGCAGATAGCAATCAGCCCCAGCATTTT; CDR3: CASGRADSNQPQHF
size: -; J: TRBJ1-2; V: TRBV28; D: -; DNA: TGTGCCAGCAGTCACCGCCTAGGGCAGACCAAGATTAACTATGGCTACACCTTC; CDR3: CASSHRLGQTKINYGYTF
size: -; J: TRBJ2-1; V: TRBV7-9; D: -; DNA: TGTGCCAGCAGCTTTCAGGGTTCCTACAATGAGCAGTTCTTC; CDR3: CASSFQGSYNEQFF
size: -; J: TRBJ2-2; V: TRBV11-2; D: -; DNA: TGTGCCAGCAGCTACCACGCAGGGAGAATGGGCACCGGGGAGCTGTTTTTT; CDR3: CASSYHAGRMGTGELFF
size: -; J: TRBJ1-1; V: TRBV5-5; D: TRBD1; DNA: TGTGCCAGCAGCTTAGGGACAGGGTTTACTGAAGCTTTCTTT; CDR3: CASSLGTGFTEAFF
size: -; J: TRBJ2-7; V: TRBV2; D: -; DNA: TGTGCCAGCAGTGCGGTCTACGAGCAGTACTTC; CDR3: CASSAVYEQYF
size: once; J: TRBJ2-2; V: TRBV11-3; D: -; DNA: TGTGCCAGCAGCGGCGTCGAGGGTACGAACACCGGGGAGCTGTTTTTT; CDR3: CASSGVEGTNTGELFF